The 18 T cell receptor beta chains given below trace back to one sample, sequenced in a study of blood T cell repertoires in COVID-19. This table comes from immunoSEQ multiplex PCR, and its TCRdb copy is limited to in-frame clones, with some not included. The repertoire has some 260,000 clones, around nine tenths of them found once; the top ten carry 1.9%. Sequenced sample: PBMCs or T cells enriched from blood (not recorded which). These receptors all come from a woman under 30 who had recovered from COVID-19.

The chain has TRBV6-2 or TRBV6-3 and TRBJ1-1, with 9 bases that match TRBD1. CDR1 and CDR2 from the germline V gene are MNHEY and SVGEGT. V gave up 4 bases and J gave up 0 bases; unmatched junction bases: 6. The CDR3 is 16 residues long. CDR3 DNA sequence: TGTGCCAGCAGTTCGGGACAGGGTATCCTGAACACTGAAGCTTTCTTT. This codes for CASSSGQGILNTEAFF.

This clone was found a few times. Distinct nucleotide sequences in the sample also encode this CDR3. V and J are TRBV5-5 and TRBJ2-7, with TRBD1 matching over 8 bases. Germline CDR1 reads SGHKS; CDR2 reads YYEKEE (reference sequence). J was trimmed by 4 bases and V by 1 base; bases with no gene match: 1. The CDR3 spans 13 residues. The CDR3 is CASSLQGAYEQYF. CDR3 DNA: TGTGCCAGCAGCTTGCAGGGGGCGTACGAGCAGTACTTC.

The rearrangement uses TRBV9 and TRBJ1-2, with TRBD1 identical over 7 bases. Germline lookup yields CDR1 SGDLS and CDR2 YYNGEE. The CDR3 runs 13 residues. After removal of 0 bases from V and 4 bases from J, the junction contained 0 bases not matched to a gene. The CDR3, as DNA: TGTGCCAGCAGCGTAGACAGGGGCTATGGCTACACCTTC. Protein: CASSVDRGYGYTF.

The chain's CDR3 is CASSTGPGDTEAFF. The CDR3, as DNA: TGTGCCAGCAGCACCGGTCCCGGTGACACTGAAGCTTTCTTT. V is TRBV9 and J is TRBJ1-1; unclear D gene. The ends were cut back, 4 bases at V and 3 bases at J, with 13 bases in the middle. The germline V gene has CDR1 SGDLS and CDR2 YYNGEE. The CDR3 extends over 14 amino acids.

This sequence joins TRBV27 and TRBJ1-2; D ambiguous. The CDR3 is 16 amino acids. V was pared by 0 bases and J by 7 bases, with 18 bases between. CDR1 and CDR2 from the germline V gene are MNHEY and SMNVEV (reference sequence). CDR3 sequence reads: CASSLSRPAMTSGYTF. The CDR3 coding sequence is TGTGCCAGCAGTTTATCGCGGCCAGCTATGACTAGTGGCTACACCTTC.

The gene calls are TRBV18 and TRBJ1-2; D may be TRBD1 (6 bases). Trimming pared 5 bases from V and 7 bases from J, leaving 17 bases between. The CDR3 is 14 amino acids. Germline assignment: CDR1 KGHSH and CDR2 LQKENI. The CDR3 sequence: CASSDDPTGTGYTF. In DNA form, the CDR3 reads TGTGCCAGCTCAGATGATCCCACAGGGACTGGCTACACCTTC. The full variable domain, its missing parts supplied by reference TRBV18 and TRBJ1-2, is NAGVMQNPRHLVRRRGQEARLRCSPMKGHSHVYWYRQLPEEGLKFMVYLQKENIIDESGMPKERFSAEFPKEGPSILRIQQVVRGDSAAYFCASSDDPTGTGYTFGSGTRLTVV.

This clone showed up just once. The V call is TRBV27, the J call TRBJ2-1, with D possibly TRBD2 on 6 matching bases. There are 15 residues in the CDR3. Germline loops: CDR1 MNHEY, CDR2 SMNVEV (reference sequence). Trimming stripped 0 bases from V and 2 bases from J, with 8 bases between. The chain's CDR3 is CASSLSGGTYNEQFF. The CDR3 DNA reads TGTGCCAGCAGTTTATCGGGCGGGACCTACAATGAGCAGTTCTTC.

This clone was seen only a few times. This chain connects TRBV24-1 to TRBJ2-1; tentative D call: TRBD1 (6 bases). This CDR3 is 16 amino acids long. The germline V gene encodes CDR1 KGHDR and CDR2 SFDVKD. V lost 3 bases, J lost 0 bases, and 11 bases lay in between. CDR3 sequence (DNA): TGTGCCACCAGTGATCCCACAGGGAGCTCCTACAATGAGCAGTTCTTC. This encodes CATSDPTGSSYNEQFF.

The chain uses TRBV7-8 and TRBJ1-2; a possible D gene is TRBD1 (6 bases). Trimming left V 5 bases short and J 8 bases short, with 12 bases between. Germline V CDR1 and CDR2: SGHVS, FQNEAQ. The CDR3 length is 12 residues. The CDR3, as DNA: TGTGCCAGCAGCCCCGGGACACTAGGCTACACCTTC. This sequence encodes CASSPGTLGYTF.

The J gene is TRBJ2-2, the V gene TRBV29-1, with D maybe TRBD1 (6 bases). The ends were cut back, 6 bases at V and 6 bases at J, with 14 bases in the middle. Germline-derived CDR1 and CDR2 are SQVTM and ANQGSEA. The CDR3 totals 13 residues. This CDR3 reads CSVIRDMPGELFF. As DNA, the CDR3 is TGCAGCGTGATCCGGGACATGCCCGGGGAGCTGTTTTTT.

The CDR3 is CASSAELAGAGETQYF. The DNA for the CDR3 is TGCGCCAGCAGCGCGGAACTAGCGGGAGCGGGAGAGACCCAGTACTTC. The V gene is TRBV5-1, the J gene TRBJ2-5; TRBD2 matches at 11 bases. Germline V CDR1 and CDR2: SGHRS, YFSETQ. Germline trimming cut 4 bases from V and 4 bases from J; bases unmatched to any gene: 9. The CDR3 contains 16 residues.

The V gene is TRBV11-3, the J gene TRBJ2-7, with 7 nucleotides matching TRBD1. CDR1 is SGHNT, CDR2 YENEEA, per germline. The CDR3 has 12 residues. V lost 6 bases to trimming and J lost 7 bases; unmatched junction nucleotides: 6. In nucleotides, the CDR3 is TGTGCCAGCAGTCCCCAGGGGGAAGAGCAGTACTTC. It specifies CASSPQGEEQYF.

The J gene is TRBJ2-1, the V gene TRBV4-3; 14 bases line up with TRBD2. With V trimmed by 3 bases and J by 6 bases, 10 bases remained unmatched. Germline CDR1 and CDR2: LGHNA and YSLEER. CDR3 length: 18 residues. The CDR3 bases are TGCGCCAGCAGCCATAAAGGGGCGACTAGCGGGGGGGCCAATGAGCAGTTCTTC. It codes for CASSHKGATSGGANEQFF.

This clone is a singleton in its sample. The chain links TRBV5-5 to TRBJ2-3, with TRBD2 as a possible D gene (7 bases). Germline V gene data show CDR1 as SGHKS and CDR2 as YYEKEE (reference sequence). The CDR3 has 14 amino acids. Trimming cost V 4 bases and J 2 bases, with 11 bases left between them. This chain's CDR3 is CASSEGGITDTQYF. The DNA for the CDR3 is TGTGCCAGCAGCGAGGGGGGGATCACAGATACGCAGTATTTT. Full variable domain (outside the CDR3, taken from reference TRBV5-5 and TRBJ2-3): DAGVTQSPTHLIKTRGQQVTLRCSPISGHKSVSWYQQVLGQGPQFIFQYYEKEERGRGNFPDRFSARQFPNYSSELNVNALLLGDSALYLCASSEGGITDTQYFGPGTRLTVL.

The genes are TRBV5-1 and TRBJ2-3; 10 nucleotides line up with TRBD2. J was trimmed by 4 bases and V by 0 bases; bases with no gene match: 2. Germline loops: CDR1 SGHRS, CDR2 YFSETQ. CDR3 size: 15 residues. This CDR3 reads CASSLGAGGPDTQYF. DNA of the CDR3: TGCGCCAGCAGCTTGGGAGCGGGAGGGCCAGATACGCAGTATTTT.

The genes are TRBV5-1 and TRBJ2-7; 9 bases match TRBD2. The junction had 2 bases not matched to a gene; V was cut back by 5 bases and J by 5 bases. The CDR3 has 12 residues. Looked up from germline, CDR1 is SGHRS and CDR2 is YFSETQ. The chain's CDR3 is CASRLAGDEQYF. For the CDR3, the DNA is TGCGCCAGCAGATTAGCGGGGGACGAGCAGTACTTC.

V is TRBV21-1 and J is TRBJ2-3; the D call TRBD2 from the table was never checked on the DNA. TRBV21-1 is flagged as a pseudogene. CDR3 length: 20 amino acids. CDR3 sequence reads: CASSKGGWGGDRTSTDTQYF. The CDR3 nucleotides are TGTGCCAGCAGCAAAGGGGGGTGGGGCGGGGACCGAACTAGCACAGATACGCAGTATTTT.

The V call is TRBV23-1, the J call TRBJ1-2; D gene uncertain. TRBV23-1 is filed as an ORF, its function uncertain. This CDR3 comprises 16 residues. Trimming took off 0 bases at V and 3 bases at J, with 14 bases between the two ends. The CDR3 DNA reads TGCGCCAGCAGTCAATCTTCCCCGGGGAGGGACTATGGCTACACCTTC. This codes for CASSQSSPGRDYGYTF.